This TCR beta chain derives from a study of cytomegalovirus exposure and HLA in healthy donors. Study-wide findings and caveats: Certain indistinguishable V segments, among them TRBV6-2 and TRBV6-3, were excluded. It was confirmed in vitro that a few of the CMV-associated chains were specific for CMV antigens. Associated with cytomegalovirus, according to the listing, were 150 to 200 TCR beta chains. TCR beta V segments were, for the most part, productive about 87% or about 30% of the time in an earlier analysis.

V was trimmed by 1 base and J by 3 bases, leaving 10 bases between them. CDR1 SEHNR and CDR2 FQNEAQ come from the germline V gene (reference sequence). The CDR3 length is 14 residues. Points on this clone: Its target is unknown.

Use of 60 Vbeta and 13 Jbeta primers characterized the PCR. TCRdb keeps only in-frame clones here, not all; method: immunoSEQ multiplex PCR. This sample's table reports roughly 100,000 clones. Sequenced: PBMCs. The TCR comes from a man aged 35 to 55 in good health and CMV-seronegative. The chain links TRBV7-9 to TRBJ2-7; D unclear. The CDR3 loop reads CASSLDISIYEQYF. CDR3 DNA sequence: TGTGCCAGCAGCTTAGATATCTCTATCTACGAGCAGTACTTC.